This TCR beta chain was retrieved from a study of T cells in Graves' hyperthyroidism and ophthalmopathy (dated 2019 in TCRdb). In terms of the full investigation: Peripheral blood was sampled at the time of initial diagnosis, prior to any treatment. TCR Vbeta CDR3 sequencing of roughly 140 peripheral blood samples (over 40 ophthalmopathy, around 80 hyperthyroidism and around 17 progressor patients) is reported in the paper. In addition, the study compared T-cell repertoires in thyroid tissue and in blood from several Graves' hyperthyroidism patients. Following sampling, methimazole starting at 30 mg daily was given to hyperthyroidism patients, and high-dose intravenous methylprednisolone was given to ophthalmopathy patients. The roughly 99 discovery patients were divided at random into training and test sets in a 7:3 ratio. To identify TCR V-J signatures that set the groups apart, the researchers used a discovery cohort of 100 patients, made up of under 45 with Graves' ophthalmopathy and some 56 with stable Graves' hyperthyroidism. Whether ophthalmopathy could be predicted prospectively was tested in an independent validation cohort made up of 18 to 20 hyperthyroidism patients plus 17 patients who later progressed to ophthalmopathy. Beyond this particular receptor, the publication reports: Most expanded thyroid clonotypes (frequency above 0.001) were also found in blood, which suggests that blood repertoires may mirror thyroid immune responses. A model built on a 13 V-J signature distinguished ophthalmopathy from stable hyperthyroidism, reaching about 89% sensitivity and approximately 83% specificity in cross-validation and 80%/75% in testing. No statistical method was used to set the sample size in advance, and investigators knew the group allocation. During validation, the model predicted progression to ophthalmopathy a median of roughly six months ahead of onset, with almost 71% sensitivity and around 73% specificity.

Concerning this clonotype itself: Which antigen it targets is not known. A much larger clonotype is one base distant, so this may be a read error.

Hyperthyroidism patients were aged 18 to 65 years and newly diagnosed, with disease duration of less than 2 months. Exclusion was applied to patients with uncontrolled infections, other autoimmune diseases, pregnancy or lactation. Clinical symptoms, serum thyroxine and TRAb, thyroid ultrasound, and orbital computed tomography formed the basis for the diagnoses. Blood from progressor patients was drawn when they were first diagnosed with hyperthyroidism, before any ophthalmopathy symptoms appeared. Ficoll-Paque density gradient centrifugation was used to isolate PBMCs from 9.5 to 10 ml of fresh peripheral blood. Patients classed as progressors first received a Graves' hyperthyroidism diagnosis and then went on to develop ophthalmopathy during follow-up. Total RNA was extracted using Trizol reagent, and RNA quality was assessed on an Agilent 2100 Bioanalyzer. The TCR beta CDR3 regions were amplified from RNA transcripts. The first round of RT-PCR for the TCR CDR3 was performed with the HTBI primer set and the Qiagen OneStep RT-PCR kit. The libraries were constructed in a second round of multiplex PCR and then size-selected and purified. The libraries were sequenced on an Illumina HiSeq2000 using paired-end 100 bp reads. The study's processing was this. Raw data were processed with SOAPnuke, discarding reads with adapters, uncalled bases, mean Phred below 15, or no exact constant-primer or identifier match. High-quality paired reads were merged using COPE v1.2.5, and each unique nucleotide sequence was defined as a clonotype. Clonotypes were aligned to IMGT TRBV, TRBD and TRBJ reference segments using MiTCR v1.1. The analysis included only V-J combinations with a frequency above 0.0001, which together covered around 99% of the repertoires. A TCS score was defined as the ratio between F50 (clonal expansion) and ExV (chaos), using BLOSUM62-based TCRdist between CDR3 peptides within each V-J. Welch's t-statistics and random forest reduced roughly 500 V-J features to 10 to 15, which were used in a naive Bayes classifier (R e1071). TCRdb redid the processing of the public reads, applying fastp at Q25 and MiXCR, and retained in-frame beta chains. Records with the same CDR3 protein are collapsed into one entry carrying the most frequent genes and DNA. Clone size and V and J calls follow TCRdb, not the original study. Recorded for this sample are 370,000 or so distinct CDR3 sequences; roughly 13% of them occurred a single time. The ten largest clones represent around 21% of the sample.

The specimen sequenced was blood. This sequence originates from a man aged 25-40 years with Graves' hyperthyroidism that later progressed to Graves' ophthalmopathy.

The CDR3 sequence is CASSSEGGQGLTTEAFF. Read as DNA, the sequence is TGTGCCAGCAGCTCGGAGGGGGGACAGGGTCTCACCACTGAAGCTTTCTTT. Recombination connected TRBV13 to TRBJ1-1; 9 central bases correspond to TRBD1. Clipping removes 4 bases from V and 4 bases from J, with 13 as the unmatched junction base count. According to the germline V gene (reference sequence), CDR1 reads PRHDT and CDR2 reads FYEKMQ. Taken from cysteine to phenylalanine, the CDR3 has 17 residues. The read is trimmed to its CDR3 DNA, 51 bases read in frame from base 1.